This T cell receptor beta chain was recovered during a study of neurological immune-mediated disorders. TCRdb re-called the 5' RACE reads through MiXCR, storing one row per CDR3 protein. This table has fewer than 70,000 distinct CDR3 sequences, roughly 10% appearing once. Documented time point: longitudinal time-point 2. The unsorted libraries were produced from 2 million PBMCs held at -80 C. This clonotype was detected many times. Germline values: CDR1 LGHDT, CDR2 YNNKEL (reference sequence). CDR3 length equals 17 residues. The V gene end was trimmed by 5 bases and the J gene end by 6 bases; junction bases not matched to a gene: 16.

The receptor comes from a man between 25 and 39 years old in good health. Sequenced: PBMCs. The V and J genes are TRBV3-1 and TRBJ2-7, with 10 bases lining up with TRBD1. This CDR3 is CASSSRDRGLIRGEQYF. As DNA, the CDR3 is TGTGCCAGCAGCTCCCGGGACAGGGGACTAATACGGGGCGAGCAGTACTTC.